One sample yielded the 22 T cell receptor beta chains listed below, sequenced in a study of cytomegalovirus exposure and HLA in healthy donors. Repertoires were generated with immunoSEQ multiplex PCR, while TCRdb's copy carries only in-frame clones and drops some. The sample has almost 200,000 clones; approximately 78% are singletons. Sequenced input: PBMCs. The receptors were sampled from a woman aged 25 to 45 in good health and CMV-seronegative.

Written as DNA, the CDR3 is TGTGCCTGGAGGGAACTACTAGCGGGAGGGTTAAATGAGCAGTTCTTC. Translated, it gives CAWRELLAGGLNEQFF. This chain connects TRBV30 to TRBJ2-1, with 13 bases lining up with TRBD2. Looked up from germline, CDR1 is GTSNPN and CDR2 is SVGIG (reference sequence). V shed 3 bases and J 7 bases; nucleotides not matched to a gene: 9. The CDR3 extends over 16 amino acids.

This rearrangement joins TRBV30 to TRBJ2-3; the D gene is possibly TRBD1 (6 bases). This CDR3 comprises 15 residues. Trimming took off 0 bases at V and 1 base at J, with 11 bases between the two ends. Germline loops: CDR1 GTSNPN, CDR2 SVGIG (reference sequence). The CDR3 spells CAWSVQGVGTDTQYF. The CDR3 DNA reads TGTGCCTGGAGTGTACAGGGAGTAGGCACAGATACGCAGTATTTT. Full variable domain (outside the CDR3, taken from reference TRBV30 and TRBJ2-3): SQTIHQWPATLVQPVGSPLSLECTVEGTSNPNLYWYRQAAGRGLQLLFYSVGIGQISSEVPQNLSASRPQDRQFILSSKKLLLSDSGFYLCAWSVQGVGTDTQYFGPGTRLTVL.

The chain combines TRBV7-3 with TRBJ1-3; D gene ambiguous. The germline gives CDR1 SGHTA, CDR2 FQGTGA. The CDR3 extends over 16 amino acids. V lost 5 bases and J 0 bases, leaving 14 bases between the germline ends. The CDR3 region is CASSLYAGTSGNTIYF. The CDR3 coding sequence is TGTGCCAGCAGCCTTTACGCGGGAACCTCTGGAAACACCATATATTTT.

This rearrangement joins TRBV7-9 to TRBJ2-7, with TRBD2 identical over 7 bases. The trim removed 2 bases at V and 0 bases at J, leaving 4 bases unmatched. Germline assignment: CDR1 SEHNR and CDR2 FQNEAQ (reference sequence). CDR3 size: 15 residues. The CDR3, as DNA: TGTGCCAGCAGCTTACGAGCGGGGAGCTCCTACGAGCAGTACTTC. Translated, it gives CASSLRAGSSYEQYF.

The rearrangement uses TRBV20-1 and TRBJ1-1, with D hard to call. V was cut by 6 bases and J by 3 bases, with 8 bases left in between. This CDR3 is 11 amino acids long. CDR1 DFQATT and CDR2 SNEGSKA come from the germline V gene (reference sequence). CDR3 residues: CSALRDTEAFF. The CDR3 coding sequence is TGCAGTGCGCTCCGGGACACTGAAGCTTTCTTT.

The genes are TRBV5-1 and TRBJ1-5; TRBD1 is a possible D gene (5 bases). Germline CDR1 and CDR2: SGHRS and YFSETQ. The CDR3 is 15 residues long. Trimming cost V 4 bases and J 0 bases, with 11 bases left between them. The CDR3 nucleotides are TGCGCCAGCAGCCGGGGACTAGATAGCAATCAGCCCCAGCATTTT. Amino acids: CASSRGLDSNQPQHF.

This clone was detected a few times. The chain uses TRBV2 and TRBJ2-7; the D is unclear. Trimming removed 3 bases from V and 6 bases from J, with 6 bases in between. CDR3 length equals 11 residues. Looked up from germline, CDR1 is SNHLY and CDR2 is FYNNEI. CDR3 amino acids: CASSEASEQYF. The CDR3, as DNA: TGTGCCAGCAGTGAGGCTTCCGAGCAGTACTTC.

This clone came up once. The chain employs TRBV5-4 and TRBJ2-3, with TRBD2 matching over 8 bases. The CDR3 sequence is 17 residues long. CDR1 and CDR2 from the germline V gene are SGHNT and YYREEE (reference sequence). V lost 4 bases, J lost 3 bases, and 13 bases stayed unmatched. The CDR3 is CASSLRMGRGGTDTQYF. Here the CDR3 DNA reads TGTGCCAGCAGCCTCAGGATGGGGCGCGGGGGGACAGATACGCAGTATTTT.

This chain joins TRBV30 and TRBJ1-5, with a tentative D call TRBD1 (5 bases). Trimming shortened V by 0 bases and J by 5 bases, and 8 bases separated the two germline ends. The CDR3 spans 13 residues. The germline V gene has CDR1 GTSNPN and CDR2 SVGIG (reference sequence). CDR3 sequence (DNA): TGTGCCTGGAGTGTGTCCAGGGATCAGCCCCAGCATTTT. This gives the protein CAWSVSRDQPQHF.

This chain joins TRBV27 and TRBJ1-5; 9 bases fit TRBD1. This CDR3 contains 16 residues. Germline V gene sequence: CDR1 MNHEY, CDR2 SMNVEV (reference sequence). Trimming took 4 bases from V and 5 from J; bases not matched to a gene: 9. The CDR3 here is CASSSIVQGADQPQHF. The CDR3 coding sequence is TGTGCCAGCAGTTCCATCGTACAGGGGGCAGATCAGCCCCAGCATTTT.

The CDR3 coding sequence is TGTGCCAGCAGCCCCATCCTAAGACAGGGTACAGATACGCAGTATTTT. This codes for CASSPILRQGTDTQYF. This chain connects TRBV7-2 to TRBJ2-3, with 7 bases identical to TRBD1. V shed 5 bases, J shed 3 bases, and the junction held 11 bases outside the gene matches. The V gene's germline CDR1 is SGHTA and CDR2 FQGNSA. CDR3 length: 16 amino acids.

V usage is TRBV2 and J usage is TRBJ2-1; 12 nucleotides line up with TRBD2. Losses at the gene ends were 7 bases for V and 5 bases for J; bases not matched to a gene: 3. This CDR3 region has 14 residues. Germline V CDR1 and CDR2: SNHLY, FYNNEI. The CDR3 sequence: CASTLAGGHNEQFF. In nucleotides, the CDR3 is TGTGCCAGCACTCTAGCGGGGGGGCACAATGAGCAGTTCTTC.

The chain employs TRBV27 and TRBJ2-2, with 9 bases identical to TRBD2. CDR1 is MNHEY and CDR2 is SMNVEV in the germline V gene (reference sequence). V lost 6 bases and J lost 2; bases outside the gene matches: 4. This CDR3 is built from 15 residues. The CDR3 region has the DNA TGTGCCAGCAGGACTAGCGGAGTAAACACCGGGGAGCTGTTTTTT. Encoded protein: CASRTSGVNTGELFF.

The gene calls are TRBV6-1 and TRBJ2-7, with 9 positions matching TRBD2. Germline-derived CDR1 and CDR2 are MNHNS and SASEGT. The CDR3 extends over 13 amino acids. The V segment lost 1 base and the J segment 12 bases; nucleotides outside the gene matches: 7. This CDR3 is CASSEVSLAGSYF. The CDR3 DNA is TGTGCCAGCAGTGAAGTAAGCCTAGCGGGGTCGTACTTC.

The rearrangement links TRBV19 to TRBJ1-1; D remains unclear. V lost 3 bases and J lost 3, with 8 bases in between. In germline, CDR1 is LNHDA, CDR2 SQIVND (reference sequence). There are 13 residues in the CDR3. The CDR3 DNA is TGTGCCAGTAGTATCCACAGAGACACTGAAGCTTTCTTT. Translation: CASSIHRDTEAFF.

This rearrangement joins TRBV30 to TRBJ2-2; 8 bases align to TRBD1. V shed 4 bases, J shed 0 bases, and the junction held 4 bases outside the gene matches. The CDR3 has 15 amino acids. CDR1 and CDR2 from the germline V gene are GTSNPN and SVGIG (reference sequence). CDR3 DNA: TGTGCCTGGACTAGGGACAGGACGAACACCGGGGAGCTGTTTTTT. It yields the protein CAWTRDRTNTGELFF.

In its sample, this clone was seen once. The genes are TRBV5-1 and TRBJ2-7, with 11 positions matching TRBD2. Germline V gene data show CDR1 as SGHRS and CDR2 as YFSETQ. The CDR3 is 15 amino acids. Losses at the gene ends were 4 bases for V and 3 bases for J; bases not matched to a gene: 6. This CDR3 reads CASSGSGTSGYEQYF. CDR3 bases: TGCGCCAGCAGCGGATCCGGGACTAGCGGCTACGAGCAGTACTTC.

V and J are TRBV10-2 and TRBJ2-7, with 8 bases aligning to TRBD2. V dropped 8 bases and J dropped 0; count of bases not matched to a gene: 3. The CDR3 contains 13 residues. The germline CDR1 and CDR2 sequences are WSHSY and SAAADI. As DNA, the CDR3 is TGCGCCAGCGGGCGGGAGGTCTCCTACGAGCAGTACTTC. This codes for CASGREVSYEQYF.

The chain recombines TRBV10-2 with TRBJ1-5; D gene uncertain. This CDR3 is 13 amino acids long. V lost 3 bases, J lost 4 bases, and 7 bases lay in between. Per the germline V gene, CDR1 is WSHSY and CDR2 is SAAADI. The CDR3 DNA reads TGCGCCAGCAGTGATCGGGGAAATCAGCCCCAGCATTTT. Its translation is CASSDRGNQPQHF.

The chain combines TRBV21-1 with TRBJ2-7; the table's D call TRBD2 went unverified against the DNA. TRBV21-1 is given as a pseudogene. The CDR3 extends over 13 amino acids. CDR3 sequence (DNA): TGTGCCAGAACGTGTGGCGGGAGGCACGAGCAGTACTTC. Translated: CARTCGGRHEQYF.

V usage is TRBV9 and J usage is TRBJ1-6; 9 bases are shared with TRBD1. Germline lookup yields CDR1 SGDLS and CDR2 YYNGEE. This CDR3 has 14 residues. The trim removed 3 bases at V and 10 bases at J, leaving 5 bases unmatched. The CDR3 loop is CASSGTGANSPLHF. In DNA form, the CDR3 reads TGTGCCAGCAGCGGGACAGGGGCGAACTCACCCCTCCACTTT.

This chain uses TRBV6-5 with TRBJ1-2; D call uncertain. The germline V gene encodes CDR1 MNHEY and CDR2 SVGAGI. Trimming cost V 7 bases and J 3 bases, with 18 bases left between them. The CDR3 runs to 15 residues. The CDR3 DNA reads TGTGCCAGCACCTCGTGGGAGGGAGGGTACTATGGCTACACCTTC. It yields the protein CASTSWEGGYYGYTF.